Many counts were recorded for the clone carrying this T cell receptor beta chain. Its matching antigen is unknown. These data are taken from a study of T cells in Graves' hyperthyroidism and ophthalmopathy. Study observations and caveats: Most thyroid clonotypes with frequency above 0.001 were detected in blood. Ophthalmopathy was predicted by the model a median of 6.5 months ahead of onset.

Subjects with ophthalmopathy showed a Clinical Activity Score no lower than 3, a NOSPECS grade no lower than 4, and a duration shorter than 3 months. Extraction of PBMCs used 7.5 to 10 ml of fresh peripheral blood. The TCR beta CDR3 regions underwent amplification using RNA transcripts as the source. A first-round RT-PCR of the TCR CDR3 used the HTBI primer set. TCRdb called the multiplex PCR reads again in MiXCR, with one record for every CDR3 protein. This table holds 250,000 to 300,000 distinct CDR3 sequences, around a fifth found once. This receptor was identified in a man aged 45-60 years with Graves' ophthalmopathy. The sequenced sample consisted of blood.

CDR3 sequence reads: CASSQGWEYNEQFF. DNA for the CDR3: TGTGCCAGCAGCCAGGGGTGGGAATACAATGAGCAGTTCTTC. The V and J genes are TRBV11-3 and TRBJ2-1; a possible D gene is TRBD1 (6 bases). Trimming pared 5 bases from V and 4 bases from J, leaving 12 bases between. Germline V gene data show CDR1 as SGHNT and CDR2 as YENEEA. The CDR3 has 14 amino acids. Looking up the rest from reference TRBV11-3 and TRBJ2-1 gives the full variable domain: EAGVVQSPRYKIIEKKQPVAFWCNPISGHNTLYWYLQNLGQGPELLIRYENEEAVDDSQLPKDRFSAERLKGVDSTLKIQPAELGDSAVYLCASSQGWEYNEQFFGPGTRLTVL.